These T cell receptor beta chains were read from a single sample in a study of blood T cell repertoires in COVID-19. TCRdb keeps only in-frame clones here, not all; method: immunoSEQ multiplex PCR. The sample lists about 280,000 clones, 65% to 90% occurring once. Sequenced material: peripheral blood. The receptors stem from a man aged 45-65 years with active or convalescent COVID-19. Each CDR3 is given with its conserved first and last residue. D genes are given only for firm matches. A clone size is listed for some rows: how often the clone was seen (once, few, many), or a class if it is expanded.

>11|TRBV25-1|.|TRBJ1-4|.
CASTLNEKLFF
TGTGCCAGCACCCTAAATGAAAAACTGTTTTTT
>18|TRBV30|.|TRBJ2-1|TRBD2
CAWSVLETSGRAHREQFF
TGTGCCTGGAGTGTACTTGAGACTAGCGGGAGGGCCCATAGGGAGCAGTTCTTC
>15|TRBV5-8|.|TRBJ2-5|TRBD1
CASSLGTGVRETQYF
TGTGCCAGCAGCTTGGGGACAGGGGTCCGGGAGACCCAGTACTTC
>13|TRBV2|.|TRBJ1-2|TRBD1
CASGTGAGYGYTF
TGTGCCAGCGGGACAGGGGCGGGCTATGGCTACACCTTC
>15|TRBV9|.|TRBJ2-2|.
CASSVDALNTGELFF
TGTGCCAGCAGCGTAGATGCACTGAACACCGGGGAGCTGTTTTTT
>14|TRBV20-1|few|TRBJ1-3|.
CSASSPIEGNTIYF
TGCAGTGCTAGTTCTCCGATTGAGGGAAACACCATATATTTT
>14|TRBV5-1|.|TRBJ1-2|.
CASSGLRGAYGYTF
TGCGCCAGCAGCGGGTTGCGGGGGGCCTATGGCTACACCTTC
>14|TRBV25-1|.|TRBJ1-2|.
CASSESWQGDGYTF
TGTGCCAGCAGTGAATCTTGGCAGGGCGATGGCTACACCTTC
>11|TRBV20-1|.|TRBJ2-7|.
CSAGTAYEQYF
TGCAGTGCAGGGACTGCCTACGAGCAGTACTTC
>15|TRBV9|few|TRBJ1-4|.
CASSVSPELYEKLFF
TGTGCCAGCAGCGTCTCTCCTGAGCTGTATGAAAAACTGTTTTTT
>16|TRBV21-1|.|TRBJ1-2|.
CASSKVKGVFDYGYTF
TGTGCCAGCAGCAAAGTGAAAGGGGTGTTTGACTATGGCTACACCTTC
>14|TRBV24-1|.|TRBJ1-4|TRBD1
CATKNRDRIEKLFF
TGTGCCACCAAAAACCGGGACAGAATTGAAAAACTGTTTTTT
>13|TRBV30|.|TRBJ1-2|TRBD1
CAWSLGQGYGYTF
TGTGCCTGGAGTCTGGGACAGGGGTATGGCTACACCTTC
>17|TRBV28|.|TRBJ1-5|.
CASSLGNNRVPNQPQHF
TGTGCCAGCAGTTTGGGTAACAACAGGGTCCCCAATCAGCCCCAGCATTTT
>15|TRBV9|.|TRBJ1-1|TRBD1
CASSPTGTLNTEAFF
TGTGCCAGCAGCCCGACAGGGACTCTGAACACTGAAGCTTTCTTT
>13|TRBV25-1|.|TRBJ1-1|.
CASSAQGSTEAFF
TGTGCCAGCAGTGCCCAGGGAAGCACTGAAGCTTTCTTT
>14|TRBV28|.|TRBJ1-2|TRBD1
CASRSRGRNYGYTF
TGTGCCAGCAGGAGCAGGGGGCGTAACTATGGCTACACCTTC
>15|TRBV11-2|.|TRBJ2-7|.
CASSLTLGVIYEQYF
TGTGCCAGCAGCTTAACTTTAGGAGTTATCTACGAGCAGTACTTC
>14|TRBV6-5|.|TRBJ1-6|.
CASSYRELLSPLHF
TGTGCCAGCAGTTATCGGGAGCTTCTTTCACCCCTCCACTTT
>16|TRBV7-9|.|TRBJ2-5|TRBD1
CASSSPAGGMGETQYF
TGTGCCAGCAGCTCTCCCGCAGGGGGCATGGGAGAGACCCAGTACTTC
>14|TRBV7-2|.|TRBJ1-2|.
CASSSYSFRDGYTF
TGTGCCAGCAGCTCCTACTCATTCAGGGATGGCTACACCTTC
>17|TRBV21-1|.|TRBJ1-1|.
CASSKALTGDLNTEAFF
TGTGCCAGCAGCAAAGCGCTTACAGGGGACCTGAACACTGAAGCTTTCTTT
>15|TRBV5-1|.|TRBJ2-2|.
CASSLAGVDTGELFF
TGCGCCAGCAGCTTGGCGGGGGTGGACACCGGGGAGCTGTTTTTT
>15|TRBV2|.|TRBJ1-5|TRBD1
CASSEELTGIQPQHF
TGTGCCAGCAGTGAAGAATTGACAGGGATCCAGCCCCAGCATTTT
>14|TRBV5-4|.|TRBJ2-7|TRBD2
CASSRGRGSYEQYF
TGTGCCAGCAGCCGCGGGAGGGGTTCCTACGAGCAGTACTTC
>13|TRBV3-1/TRBV3-2|once|TRBJ1-1|.
CASSQGRVAEAFF
TGTGCCAGCAGCCAGGGCAGGGTCGCTGAAGCTTTCTTT
>12|TRBV2|.|TRBJ2-7|TRBD1
CASRAGGFEQYF
TGTGCCAGCAGAGCAGGGGGCTTCGAGCAGTACTTC